This TCR beta chain came from a study of glioma-infiltrating T cells. This CDR3 is built from 15 residues. V lost 1 base, J lost 0 bases, and 13 bases lay in between. Per the germline V gene, CDR1 is DFQATT and CDR2 is SNEGSKA (reference sequence). Study results and caveats: Tissue and blood shared very few CDR3 sequences.

As to this clonotype: Its target is not known.

Using RNA template, CDR3s of TCR alpha and beta were amplified with iRepertoire arm-PCR. A single record per CDR3 protein comes from TCRdb applying MiXCR to the multiplex PCR reads. The sample lists more than 110,000 distinct CDR3 sequences, around 40% seen once, with over 15% in the top ten. The sequencing sample was made of glioma tissue, nonneoplastic brain tissue, or PBMCs (not recorded which). This receptor was obtained from a human donor with low-grade glioma or glioblastoma, undergoing nonglioma brain surgery, or in good health (not recorded which). The rearrangement joins TRBV20-1 to TRBJ2-7, with D possibly being TRBD1 (6 bases). The CDR3 sequence: CSARVDRLSSYEQYF. Written as DNA, the CDR3 is TGCAGTGCTAGAGTCGACAGGCTGAGCTCCTACGAGCAGTACTTC.